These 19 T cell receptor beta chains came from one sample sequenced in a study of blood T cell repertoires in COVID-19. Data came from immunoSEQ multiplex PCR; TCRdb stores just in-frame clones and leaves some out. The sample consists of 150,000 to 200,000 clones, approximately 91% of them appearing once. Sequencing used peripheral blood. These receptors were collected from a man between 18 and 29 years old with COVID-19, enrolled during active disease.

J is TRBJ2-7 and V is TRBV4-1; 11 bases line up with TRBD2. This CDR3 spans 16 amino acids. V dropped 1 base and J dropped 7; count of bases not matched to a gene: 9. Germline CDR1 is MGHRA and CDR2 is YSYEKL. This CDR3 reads CASSQVIAGGPREQYF. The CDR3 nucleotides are TGCGCCAGCAGCCAAGTCATAGCGGGAGGGCCACGGGAGCAGTACTTC.

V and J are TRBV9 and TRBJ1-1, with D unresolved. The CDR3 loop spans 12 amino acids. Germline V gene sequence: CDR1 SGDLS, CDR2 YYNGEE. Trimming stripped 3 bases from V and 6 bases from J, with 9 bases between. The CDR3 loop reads CASSGAGAEAFF. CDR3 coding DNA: TGTGCCAGCAGCGGGGCAGGTGCTGAAGCTTTCTTT.

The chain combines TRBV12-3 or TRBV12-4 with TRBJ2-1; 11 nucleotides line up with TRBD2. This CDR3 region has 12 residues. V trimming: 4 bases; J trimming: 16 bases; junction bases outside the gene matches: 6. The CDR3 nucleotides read TGTGCCAGCAGTTCAGGACTAGCGGGTGGTTTCTTC. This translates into CASSSGLAGGFF.

CDR3 DNA sequence: TGTGCCAGCACCGACCGAGAGGCTGAAGCTTTCTTT. Amino acid sequence: CASTDREAEAFF. The chain is built from TRBV7-9 and TRBJ1-1; D not certain. Germline-derived CDR1 and CDR2 are SEHNR and FQNEAQ (reference sequence). V dropped 7 bases and J dropped 6 bases, with 12 bases sitting between them. CDR3 length: 12 amino acids.

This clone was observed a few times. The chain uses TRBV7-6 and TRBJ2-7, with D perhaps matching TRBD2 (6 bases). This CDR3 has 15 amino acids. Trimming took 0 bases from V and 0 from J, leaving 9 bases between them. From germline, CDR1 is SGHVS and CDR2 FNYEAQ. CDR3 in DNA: TGTGCCAGCAGCTTAGCCGCGGGGAGCTCCTACGAGCAGTACTTC. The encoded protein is CASSLAAGSSYEQYF.

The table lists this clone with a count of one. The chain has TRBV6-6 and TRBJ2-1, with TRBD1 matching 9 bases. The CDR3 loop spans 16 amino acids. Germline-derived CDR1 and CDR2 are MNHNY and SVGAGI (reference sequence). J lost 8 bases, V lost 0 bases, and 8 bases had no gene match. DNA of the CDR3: TGTGCCAGCAGTTACTCCGGGACAGGGTTGATGGATGAGCAGTTCTTC. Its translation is CASSYSGTGLMDEQFF.

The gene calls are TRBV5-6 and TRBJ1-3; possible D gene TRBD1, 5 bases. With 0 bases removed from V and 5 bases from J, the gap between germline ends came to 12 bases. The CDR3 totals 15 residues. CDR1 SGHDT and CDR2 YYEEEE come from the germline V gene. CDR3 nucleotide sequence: TGTGCCAGCAGCTTGGAGGCAGGGAGGCGAAACACCATATATTTT. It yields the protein CASSLEAGRRNTIYF.

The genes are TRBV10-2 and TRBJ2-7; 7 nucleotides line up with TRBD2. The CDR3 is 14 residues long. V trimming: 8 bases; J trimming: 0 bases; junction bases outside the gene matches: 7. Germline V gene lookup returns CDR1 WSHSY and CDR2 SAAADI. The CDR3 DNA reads TGCGCCAGCCTACGGGGGGATTACTCCTACGAGCAGTACTTC. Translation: CASLRGDYSYEQYF.

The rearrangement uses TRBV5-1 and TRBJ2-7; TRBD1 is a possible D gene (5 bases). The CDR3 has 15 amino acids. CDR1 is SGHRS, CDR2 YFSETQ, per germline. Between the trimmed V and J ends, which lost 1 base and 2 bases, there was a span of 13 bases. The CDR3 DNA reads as TGCGCCAGCAGCTTGTCTCCCGACAGAACCTACGAGCAGTACTTC. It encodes CASSLSPDRTYEQYF.

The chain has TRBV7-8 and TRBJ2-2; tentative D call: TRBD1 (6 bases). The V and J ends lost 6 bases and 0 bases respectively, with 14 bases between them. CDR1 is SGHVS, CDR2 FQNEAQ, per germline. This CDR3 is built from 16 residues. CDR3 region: CASRLQGIANTGELFF. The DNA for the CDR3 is TGTGCCAGCAGACTACAGGGTATCGCGAACACCGGGGAGCTGTTTTTT.

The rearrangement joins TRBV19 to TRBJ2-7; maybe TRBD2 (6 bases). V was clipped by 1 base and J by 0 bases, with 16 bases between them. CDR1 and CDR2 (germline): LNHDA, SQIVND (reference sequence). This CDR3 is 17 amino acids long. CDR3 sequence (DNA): TGTGCCAGTAGTATAGGTGGAGGGCGGACACTCTCCTACGAGCAGTACTTC. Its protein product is CASSIGGGRTLSYEQYF. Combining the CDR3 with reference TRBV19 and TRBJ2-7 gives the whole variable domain DGGITQSPKYLFRKEGQNVTLSCEQNLNHDAMYWYRQDPGQGLRLIYYSQIVNDFQKGDIAEGYSVSREKKESFPLTVTSAQKNPTAFYLCASSIGGGRTLSYEQYFGPGTRLTVT.

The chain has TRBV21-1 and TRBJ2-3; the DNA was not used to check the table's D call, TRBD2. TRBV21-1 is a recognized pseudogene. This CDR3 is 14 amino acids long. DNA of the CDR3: TGTGCCAGCAGCCTCTCCGTCGGCACAGATACGCAGTATTTT. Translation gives CASSLSVGTDTQYF.

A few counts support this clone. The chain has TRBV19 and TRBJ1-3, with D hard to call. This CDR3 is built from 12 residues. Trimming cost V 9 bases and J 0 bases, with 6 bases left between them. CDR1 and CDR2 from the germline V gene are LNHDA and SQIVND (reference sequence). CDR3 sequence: CASESSGNTIYF. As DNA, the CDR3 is TGTGCCAGCGAGAGCTCTGGAAACACCATATATTTT.

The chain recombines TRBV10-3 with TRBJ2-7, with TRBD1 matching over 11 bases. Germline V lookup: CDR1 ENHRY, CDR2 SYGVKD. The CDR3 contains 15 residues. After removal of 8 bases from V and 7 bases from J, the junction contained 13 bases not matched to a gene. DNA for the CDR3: TGTGCCATCGGAGGCCCGACCGGGACAGGGGGGGAGCAGTACTTC. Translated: CAIGGPTGTGGEQYF.

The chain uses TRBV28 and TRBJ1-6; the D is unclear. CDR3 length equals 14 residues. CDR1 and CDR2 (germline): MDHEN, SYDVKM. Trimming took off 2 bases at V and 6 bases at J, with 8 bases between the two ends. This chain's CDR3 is CASSLRFGNSPLHF. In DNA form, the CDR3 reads TGTGCCAGCAGTTTAAGATTCGGTAATTCACCCCTCCACTTT.

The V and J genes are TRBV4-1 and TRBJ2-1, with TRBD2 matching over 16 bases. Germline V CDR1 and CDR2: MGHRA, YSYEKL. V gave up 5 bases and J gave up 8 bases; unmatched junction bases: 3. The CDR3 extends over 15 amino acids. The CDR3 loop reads CASSEGLAGGDEQFF. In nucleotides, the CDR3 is TGCGCCAGCAGCGAGGGACTAGCGGGAGGGGATGAGCAGTTCTTC.

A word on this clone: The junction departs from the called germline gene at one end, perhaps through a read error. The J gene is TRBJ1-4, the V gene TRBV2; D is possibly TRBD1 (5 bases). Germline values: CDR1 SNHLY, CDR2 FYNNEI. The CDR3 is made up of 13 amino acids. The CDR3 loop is CASSSDRNEKLLF. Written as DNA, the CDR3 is TGTGCCAGCAGCTCCGACAGAAATGAAAAACTGCTTTTT. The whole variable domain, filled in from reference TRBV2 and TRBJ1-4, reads EPEVTQTPSHQVTQMGQEVILRCVPISNHLYFYWYRQILGQKVEFLVSFYNNEISEKSEIFDDQFSVERPDGSNFTLKIRSTKLEDSAMYFCASSSDRNEKLLFGSGTQLSVL.

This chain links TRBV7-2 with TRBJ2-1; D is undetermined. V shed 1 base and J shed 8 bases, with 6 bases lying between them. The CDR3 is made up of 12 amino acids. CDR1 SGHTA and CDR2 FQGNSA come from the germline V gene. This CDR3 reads CASSLGEDEQFF. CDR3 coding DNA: TGTGCCAGCAGCTTAGGAGAGGATGAGCAGTTCTTC.

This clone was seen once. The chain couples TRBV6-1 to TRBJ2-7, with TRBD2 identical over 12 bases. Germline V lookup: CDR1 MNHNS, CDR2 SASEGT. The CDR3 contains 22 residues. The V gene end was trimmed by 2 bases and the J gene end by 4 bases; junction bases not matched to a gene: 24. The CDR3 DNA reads TGTGCCAGCAGTGAAACCAGACCTAAGACTAGCGGGAGTGTGAGTAGGCGATACGAGCAGTACTTC. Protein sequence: CASSETRPKTSGSVSRRYEQYF.